One and the same sample provided the 28 T cell receptor beta chains below, sequenced in a study of blood T cell repertoires in COVID-19. Assay: immunoSEQ multiplex PCR; the TCRdb copy retains only in-frame clones and omits some. Here the sample spans approximately 110,000 clones, roughly 75% being singletons. The specimen was peripheral blood. Every receptor here comes from a human donor in a cohort sampled during active or convalescent COVID-19.

A few counts support this clone. The V and J genes are TRBV5-1 and TRBJ2-7; TRBD1 aligns across 7 bases. The CDR3 loop spans 14 amino acids. The germline gives CDR1 SGHRS, CDR2 YFSETQ. The V and J ends lost 0 bases and 4 bases, in that order; junction bases with no gene match: 4. The CDR3 here is CASSLGQGGYEQYF. The CDR3 DNA follows: TGCGCCAGCAGCTTGGGACAGGGTGGATACGAGCAGTACTTC.

This clone was recorded a few times. The V call is TRBV28, the J call TRBJ1-1; possible D gene TRBD1, 6 bases. The germline V gene encodes CDR1 MDHEN and CDR2 SYDVKM. Trimming took off 6 bases at V and 7 bases at J, with 15 bases between the two ends. This CDR3 has 13 residues. The CDR3 nucleotides read TGTGCCAGCAGCTCAAGGGGGGGATTTGAAGCTTTCTTT. It yields the protein CASSSRGGFEAFF.

The chain couples TRBV5-1 to TRBJ2-7; D might be TRBD2 (6 bases). Trimming removed 1 base at V and 0 bases at J, with 23 bases between. Germline-derived CDR1 and CDR2 are SGHRS and YFSETQ. The CDR3 sequence is 19 residues long. The CDR3 DNA reads TGCGCCAGCAGCTTGTTTCCCCAGGGCGGGGAAGGGCTCTCCTACGAGCAGTACTTC. It codes for CASSLFPQGGEGLSYEQYF. Full variable domain (rest looked up from reference TRBV5-1 and TRBJ2-7): KAGVTQTPRYLIKTRGQQVTLSCSPISGHRSVSWYQQTPGQGLQFLFEYFSETQRNKGNFPGRFSGRQFSNSRSEMNVSTLELGDSALYLCASSLFPQGGEGLSYEQYFGPGTRLTVT.

The chain is built from TRBV5-8 and TRBJ2-7, with 10 bases identical to TRBD1. The length of the CDR3 is 15 residues. V lost 3 bases and J lost 3; bases outside the gene matches: 6. The germline CDR1 and CDR2 sequences are SGHTS and YDEGEE. The CDR3 loop reads CASSSLGTGDYEQYF. The DNA for the CDR3 is TGTGCCAGCAGCTCCCTAGGGACAGGGGACTACGAGCAGTACTTC.

The DNA of the CDR3 is TGTGCCAGCAGCTTGGCGGGGGTAGCCAAAAACATTCAGTACTTC. It encodes CASSLAGVAKNIQYF. The chain is built from TRBV7-9 and TRBJ2-4; TRBD2 matches 7 bases. The CDR3 spans 15 residues. Trimming took 3 bases from V and 0 from J; bases not matched to a gene: 2. CDR1 and CDR2 from the germline V gene are SEHNR and FQNEAQ (reference sequence).

The chain employs TRBV18 and TRBJ1-5, with D possibly being TRBD1 (5 bases). This CDR3 has 16 amino acids. CDR1 is KGHSH and CDR2 is LQKENI in the germline V gene. Trimming took 6 bases from V and 4 from J, leaving 19 bases between them. DNA for the CDR3: TGTGCCAGCTCCCGCGCGGGAGGGGCAGGTAATCAGCCCCAGCATTTT. Residues: CASSRAGGAGNQPQHF.

As regards this clone: The junction shows a germline mismatch at one end, possibly a read error. This chain links TRBV3-1 (or the pseudogene TRBV3-2) with TRBJ2-5; 14 bases map to TRBD2. Germline V CDR1 and CDR2: LGHDT, YNNKEL (reference sequence). The CDR3 loop spans 14 amino acids. The CDR3 spells CASSQGTSGRPVDF. CDR3 DNA: TGTGCCAGCAGCCAAGGGACTAGCGGGAGGCCAGTGGACTTC.

The J gene is TRBJ2-5, the V gene TRBV7-9, with 7 bases matching TRBD1. The germline CDR1 and CDR2 sequences are SEHNR and FQNEAQ (reference sequence). This CDR3 has 17 residues. The V and J ends lost 3 bases and 4 bases, in that order; junction bases with no gene match: 14. The CDR3: CASSFFVSGGQGETQYF. The CDR3 DNA reads as TGTGCCAGCAGCTTCTTCGTGTCAGGGGGACAAGGAGAGACCCAGTACTTC.

This clone showed up just once. The chain couples TRBV18 to TRBJ2-2; 10 nucleotides line up with TRBD1. Trimming removed 5 bases from V and 6 bases from J; junction bases left unmatched: 6. Germline V gene data show CDR1 as KGHSH and CDR2 as LQKENI. CDR3 length: 15 amino acids. The CDR3 spells CASSSRQGAPGELFF. The CDR3 DNA sequence: TGTGCCAGCTCATCCCGACAGGGGGCGCCCGGGGAGCTGTTTTTT.

This chain links TRBV5-6 with TRBJ1-1, with 7 bases that match TRBD1. CDR1 SGHDT and CDR2 YYEEEE come from the germline V gene. This CDR3 contains 15 residues. V trimming: 3 bases; J trimming: 1 base; junction bases outside the gene matches: 6. CDR3: CASSWGQMTNTEAFF. The CDR3 DNA reads TGTGCCAGCAGCTGGGGACAGATGACGAACACTGAAGCTTTCTTT.

The J gene is TRBJ1-6, the V gene TRBV9, with no clear D. Germline assignment: CDR1 SGDLS and CDR2 YYNGEE. The V end lost 0 bases, the J end lost 7 bases, and 11 bases lay between the germline ends. There are 15 residues in the CDR3. The CDR3 region has the DNA TGTGCCAGCAGCGTAGAATCAGGCTCAAATTCACCCCTCCACTTT. Protein: CASSVESGSNSPLHF.

V is TRBV6-2 or TRBV6-3 and J is TRBJ2-1, with 10 bases matching TRBD2. This CDR3 region has 15 residues. Germline V gives CDR1 MNHEY, CDR2 SVGEGT. Trimming cost V 5 bases and J 8 bases; bases outside gene matches: 9. CDR3 nucleotide sequence: TGTGCCAGCAGTGACGGCACTAGCGGGGAACATGAGCAGTTCTTC. This gives the protein CASSDGTSGEHEQFF.

The J gene is TRBJ1-4, the V gene TRBV5-5; 9 bases are a match to TRBD1. With 4 bases clipped from V and 6 bases from J, the junction kept 7 bases outside the gene matches. From germline, CDR1 is SGHKS and CDR2 YYEKEE (reference sequence). This CDR3 region has 15 residues. Written as DNA, the CDR3 is TGTGCCAGCAGCCTGGAGGGGACAGGGTATGAAAAACTGTTTTTT. It codes for CASSLEGTGYEKLFF.

The rearrangement uses TRBV6-6 and TRBJ1-2; D not certain. V gave up 1 base and J gave up 5 bases, with 17 bases separating them. This CDR3 is built from 16 residues. CDR1 and CDR2 from the germline V gene are MNHNY and SVGAGI (reference sequence). CDR3 sequence reads: CASSYFLGRAGYGYTF. The DNA for the CDR3 is TGTGCCAGCAGTTACTTCCTAGGACGGGCGGGATATGGCTACACCTTC.

This clone has ten or more counts. V and J are TRBV19 and TRBJ1-4; D uncertain. The CDR3 totals 15 residues. Germline CDR1 reads LNHDA; CDR2 reads SQIVND (reference sequence). The ends were cut back, 3 bases at V and 0 bases at J, with 8 bases in the middle. CDR3 sequence reads: CASSIGVATNEKLFF. The CDR3 nucleotides are TGTGCCAGTAGTATCGGAGTCGCAACTAATGAAAAACTGTTTTTT.

The V gene is TRBV5-1, the J gene TRBJ2-7; tentative D call: TRBD1 (5 bases). The ends were cut back, 0 bases at V and 3 bases at J, with 13 bases in the middle. Per germline, CDR1 SGHRS and CDR2 YFSETQ. This CDR3 has 15 amino acids. The CDR3 region has the DNA TGCGCCAGCAGCTTGGTAGCAGGGTCGGGCTACGAGCAGTACTTC. Its protein is CASSLVAGSGYEQYF.

Only a few counts were recorded for this clone. V usage is TRBV6-2 or TRBV6-3 and J usage is TRBJ2-7; the match to TRBD1 covers 7 bases. Germline trimming cut 2 bases from V and 4 bases from J; bases unmatched to any gene: 11. From germline, CDR1 is MNHEY and CDR2 SVGEGT. The CDR3 sequence is 16 residues long. The DNA for the CDR3 is TGTGCCAGCAGTTACCCTTTCCCCGACAGGGCTTACGAGCAGTACTTC. Translation gives CASSYPFPDRAYEQYF.

The J gene is TRBJ1-1, the V gene TRBV3-1 (or the pseudogene TRBV3-2), with D unclear. V lost 1 base, J lost 0 bases, and 3 bases lay in between. The V gene's germline CDR1 is LGHDT and CDR2 YNNKEL (reference sequence). This CDR3 spans 13 amino acids. CDR3 coding DNA: TGTGCCAGCAGCCAAGGCGTGAACACTGAAGCTTTCTTT. This gives the protein CASSQGVNTEAFF.

This clone came up a few times. The V call is TRBV27, the J call TRBJ1-1; perhaps TRBD1 as D (6 bases). Germline V gene sequence: CDR1 MNHEY, CDR2 SMNVEV (reference sequence). This CDR3 has 14 amino acids. V lost 5 bases and J 11 bases, leaving 21 bases between the germline ends. This chain's CDR3 is CASSSTGMGVEAFF. The CDR3 region has the DNA TGTGCCAGCAGTAGCACAGGGATGGGGGTGGAGGCTTTCTTT.

This chain uses TRBV11-3 with TRBJ2-1, with D tentatively TRBD2 (6 bases). Trimming stripped 5 bases from V and 5 bases from J, with 16 bases between. Germline V lookup: CDR1 SGHNT, CDR2 YENEEA. CDR3 size: 15 residues. The CDR3 region has the DNA TGTGCCAGCAGCAATCAGGGACTGGATAACAATGAGCAGTTCTTC. Translation: CASSNQGLDNNEQFF.

Only a few counts were recorded for this clone. The chain carries TRBV7-8 and TRBJ2-3; TRBD2 matches 15 bases. V gave up 7 bases and J gave up 2 bases; unmatched junction bases: 13. Germline assignment: CDR1 SGHVS and CDR2 FQNEAQ. The CDR3 is 19 amino acids. CDR3 in DNA: TGTGCCAGCAAACCTTATGGGACTAGCGGGAGGCGAATCACAGATACGCAGTATTTT. Residues: CASKPYGTSGRRITDTQYF.

The chain joins TRBV14 to TRBJ2-1; D is perhaps TRBD1 (6 bases). Germline values: CDR1 SGHDN, CDR2 FVKESK. CDR3 length: 15 residues. Trimming removed 3 bases from V and 4 bases from J, with 13 bases in between. The CDR3 here is CASSQWRQEYNEQFF. In nucleotides, the CDR3 is TGTGCCAGCAGCCAGTGGAGACAGGAGTACAATGAGCAGTTCTTC.

This chain links TRBV4-1 with TRBJ2-7; the D gene is possibly TRBD2 (7 bases). V dropped 2 bases and J dropped 2 bases, with 13 bases sitting between them. The CDR3 spans 15 residues. Looked up from germline, CDR1 is MGHRA and CDR2 is YSYEKL. DNA for the CDR3: TGCGCCAGCAGCCAAAGGGGGGGCGCCCCCTACGAGCAGTACTTC. This codes for CASSQRGGAPYEQYF.

The rearrangement uses TRBV5-1 and TRBJ1-1; D is perhaps TRBD1 (5 bases). CDR3 length: 15 amino acids. V lost 0 bases and J 5 bases, leaving 14 bases between the germline ends. The V gene's germline CDR1 is SGHRS and CDR2 YFSETQ. CDR3 residues: CASSLEPTGGTEAFF. The CDR3 DNA sequence: TGCGCCAGCAGCTTGGAACCGACGGGGGGGACTGAAGCTTTCTTT.

The chain couples TRBV24-1 to TRBJ2-1; 8 nucleotides agree with TRBD2. The CDR3 contains 16 residues. Germline CDR1 reads KGHDR; CDR2 reads SFDVKD. After removal of 5 bases from V and 5 bases from J, the junction contained 10 bases not matched to a gene. In DNA, the CDR3 is TGTGCCACCAGTGCTCGGGCGGGAGGAATCCACAATGAGCAGTTCTTC. Translating it yields CATSARAGGIHNEQFF.

The chain uses TRBV21-1 and TRBJ1-1. TRBV21-1 corresponds to a pseudogene. The CDR3 is made up of 17 amino acids. The CDR3 DNA is TGTGCCAGCAGCCCTCGGGGTAGCCCTACCTTGAACACTGAAGCTTTCTTT. Its protein is CASSPRGSPTLNTEAFF.

This clone was counted between two and nine times. This chain uses TRBV3-1 (or the pseudogene TRBV3-2) with TRBJ2-3; TRBD2 matches 11 bases. V lost 0 bases and J lost 3; bases outside the gene matches: 14. This CDR3 spans 20 amino acids. Germline lookup yields CDR1 LGHDT and CDR2 YNNKEL (reference sequence). For the CDR3, the DNA is TGTGCCAGCAGCCAAGACGGCAGGGGAAGGGCTAGCGGGAGGACAGATACGCAGTATTTT. This codes for CASSQDGRGRASGRTDTQYF.

V and J are TRBV3-1 (or the pseudogene TRBV3-2) and TRBJ1-5; D gene ambiguous. The ends were cut back, 2 bases at V and 0 bases at J, with 8 bases in the middle. The CDR3 spans 15 residues. CDR1 is LGHDT, CDR2 YNNKEL, per germline (reference sequence). CDR3 sequence: CASSQSTVSNQPQHF. CDR3 DNA sequence: TGTGCCAGCAGCCAAAGCACGGTTAGCAATCAGCCCCAGCATTTT.